The present TCR beta chain was sequenced within a study of monozygotic twins with inflammatory bowel disease. After re-calling the 5' RACE reads, TCRdb lists one entry per CDR3 protein, DNA absent. The sample totals about 300,000 distinct CDR3 sequences. This sequence was found in a human donor with ulcerative colitis or Crohn's disease, or a healthy co-twin of an affected twin (not recorded which). Specimen: blood.

The CDR3 region is CASSWAIGGLETQYF. The genes are TRBV7-8 and TRBJ2-5; TCRdb proposes TRBD1, but this gene call is untestable without DNA. The CDR3 is made up of 15 amino acids. The germline V gene has CDR1 SGHVS and CDR2 FQNEAQ.